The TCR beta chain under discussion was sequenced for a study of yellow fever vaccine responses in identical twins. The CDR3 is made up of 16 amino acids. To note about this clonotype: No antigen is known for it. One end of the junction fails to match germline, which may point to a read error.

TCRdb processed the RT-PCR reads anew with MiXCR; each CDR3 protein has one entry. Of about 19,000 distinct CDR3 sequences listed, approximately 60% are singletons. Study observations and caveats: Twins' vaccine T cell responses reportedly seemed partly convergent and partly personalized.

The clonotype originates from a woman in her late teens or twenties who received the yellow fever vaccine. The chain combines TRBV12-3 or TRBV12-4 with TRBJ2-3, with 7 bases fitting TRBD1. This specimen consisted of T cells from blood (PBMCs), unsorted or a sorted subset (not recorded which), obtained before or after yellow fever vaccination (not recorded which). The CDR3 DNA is TGTGCCAGCAGTTTAGGGGGACAGCCCCGTCCAGATACGCACTATTTT. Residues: CASSLGGQPRPDTHYF.